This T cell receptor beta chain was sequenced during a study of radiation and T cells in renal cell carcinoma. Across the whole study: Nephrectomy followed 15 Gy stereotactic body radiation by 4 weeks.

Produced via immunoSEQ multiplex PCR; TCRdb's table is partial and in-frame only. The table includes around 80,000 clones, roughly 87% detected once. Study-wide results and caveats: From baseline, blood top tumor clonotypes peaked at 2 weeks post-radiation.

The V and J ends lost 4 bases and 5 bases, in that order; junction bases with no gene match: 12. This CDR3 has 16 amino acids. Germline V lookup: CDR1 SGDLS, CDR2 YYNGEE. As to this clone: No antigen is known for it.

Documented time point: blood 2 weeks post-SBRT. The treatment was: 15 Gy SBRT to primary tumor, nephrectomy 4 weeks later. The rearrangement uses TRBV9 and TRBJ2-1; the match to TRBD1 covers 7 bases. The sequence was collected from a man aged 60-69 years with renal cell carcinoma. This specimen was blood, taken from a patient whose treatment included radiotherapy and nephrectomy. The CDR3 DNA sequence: TGTGCCAGCAGCCCCCACTCCGGGACAGCCGACAATGAGCAGTTCTTC. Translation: CASSPHSGTADNEQFF.